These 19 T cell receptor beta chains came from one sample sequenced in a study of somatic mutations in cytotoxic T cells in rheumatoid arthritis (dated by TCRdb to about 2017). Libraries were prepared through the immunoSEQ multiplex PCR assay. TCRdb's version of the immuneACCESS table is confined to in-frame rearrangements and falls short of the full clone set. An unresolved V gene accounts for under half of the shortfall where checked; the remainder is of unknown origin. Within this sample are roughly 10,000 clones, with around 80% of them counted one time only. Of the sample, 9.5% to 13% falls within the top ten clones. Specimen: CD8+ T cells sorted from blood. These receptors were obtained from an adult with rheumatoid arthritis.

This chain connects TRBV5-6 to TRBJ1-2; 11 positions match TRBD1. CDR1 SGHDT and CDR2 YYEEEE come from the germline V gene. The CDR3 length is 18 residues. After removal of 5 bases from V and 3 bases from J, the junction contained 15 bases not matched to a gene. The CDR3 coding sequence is TGTGCCAGCAGTCCGCGCCGGGACAGGGGGATTCGGGACTATGGCTACACCTTC. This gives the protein CASSPRRDRGIRDYGYTF. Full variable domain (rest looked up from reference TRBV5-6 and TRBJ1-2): DAGVTQSPTHLIKTRGQQVTLRCSPKSGHDTVSWYQQALGQGPQFIFQYYEEEERQRGNFPDRFSGHQFPNYSSELNVNALLLGDSALYLCASSPRRDRGIRDYGYTFGSGTRLTVV.

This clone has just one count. CDR3 sequence reads: CASSGVGANVLTF. The CDR3 nucleotides read TGTGCCAGTTCAGGGGTGGGGGCCAACGTCCTGACTTTC. This chain uses TRBV7-9 with TRBJ2-6, with D tentatively TRBD1 (6 bases). Germline V lookup: CDR1 SEHNR, CDR2 FQNEAQ (reference sequence). V lost 9 bases and J 4 bases, leaving 10 bases between the germline ends. This CDR3 contains 13 residues.

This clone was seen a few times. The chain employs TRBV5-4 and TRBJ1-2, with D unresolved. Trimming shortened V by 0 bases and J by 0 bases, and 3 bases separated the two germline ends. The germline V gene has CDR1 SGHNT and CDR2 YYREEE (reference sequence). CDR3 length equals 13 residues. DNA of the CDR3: TGTGCCAGCAGCTTGGAGTCTAACTATGGCTACACCTTC. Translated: CASSLESNYGYTF. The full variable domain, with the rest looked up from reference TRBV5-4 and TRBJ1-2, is ETGVTQSPTHLIKTRGQQVTLRCSSQSGHNTVSWYQQALGQGPQFIFQYYREEENGRGNFPPRFSGLQFPNYSSELNVNALELDDSALYLCASSLESNYGYTFGSGTRLTVV.

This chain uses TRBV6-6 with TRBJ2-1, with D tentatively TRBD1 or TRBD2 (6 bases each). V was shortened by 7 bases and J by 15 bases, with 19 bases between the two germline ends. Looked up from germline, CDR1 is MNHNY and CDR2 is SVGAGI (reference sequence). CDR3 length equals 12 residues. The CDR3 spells CASIPGRGVPFF. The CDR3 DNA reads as TGTGCCAGCATCCCCGGAAGGGGGGTTCCGTTCTTC.

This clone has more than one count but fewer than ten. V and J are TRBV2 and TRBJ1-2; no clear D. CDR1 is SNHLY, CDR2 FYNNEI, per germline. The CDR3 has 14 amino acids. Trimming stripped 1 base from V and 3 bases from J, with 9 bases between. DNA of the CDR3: TGTGCCAGCAGTGAAGATCAACTCCACTATGGCTACACCTTC. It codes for CASSEDQLHYGYTF.

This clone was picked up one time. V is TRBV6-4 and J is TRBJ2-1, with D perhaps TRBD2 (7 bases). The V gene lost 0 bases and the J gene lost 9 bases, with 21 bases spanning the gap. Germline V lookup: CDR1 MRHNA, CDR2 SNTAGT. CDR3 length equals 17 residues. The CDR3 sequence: CASSDSFWGGPSGEQFF. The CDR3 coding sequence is TGTGCCAGCAGTGACTCGTTCTGGGGGGGCCCTTCCGGTGAGCAGTTCTTC.

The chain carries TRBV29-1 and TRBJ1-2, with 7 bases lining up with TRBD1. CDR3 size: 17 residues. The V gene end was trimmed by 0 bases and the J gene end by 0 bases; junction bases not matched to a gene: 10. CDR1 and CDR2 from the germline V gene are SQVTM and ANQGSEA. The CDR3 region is CSVEDSWRGPPNYGYTF. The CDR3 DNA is TGCAGCGTTGAAGATAGTTGGAGGGGGCCACCTAACTATGGCTACACCTTC.

CDR3 DNA: TGTGCCAGCAGCATGGAACAGGCGGGCACAGATACGCAGTATTTT. Translating gives CASSMEQAGTDTQYF. The chain employs TRBV5-4 and TRBJ2-3, with a weak D call TRBD1 (5 bases). This CDR3 contains 15 residues. V was clipped by 4 bases and J by 1 base, with 13 bases between them. Per the germline V gene, CDR1 is SGHNT and CDR2 is YYREEE (reference sequence).

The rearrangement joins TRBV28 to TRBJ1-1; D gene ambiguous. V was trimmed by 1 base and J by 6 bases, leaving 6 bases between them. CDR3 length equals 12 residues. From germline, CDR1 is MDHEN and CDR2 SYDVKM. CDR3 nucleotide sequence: TGTGCCAGCAGTTTATTGGGATCTGAAGCTTTCTTT. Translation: CASSLLGSEAFF.

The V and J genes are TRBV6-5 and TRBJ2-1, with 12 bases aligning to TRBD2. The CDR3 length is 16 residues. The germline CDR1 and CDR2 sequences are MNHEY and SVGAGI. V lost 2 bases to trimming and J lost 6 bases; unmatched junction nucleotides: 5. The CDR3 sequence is CASSYTPSGGANEQFF. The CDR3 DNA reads TGTGCCAGCAGTTACACCCCTAGCGGGGGGGCCAATGAGCAGTTCTTC.

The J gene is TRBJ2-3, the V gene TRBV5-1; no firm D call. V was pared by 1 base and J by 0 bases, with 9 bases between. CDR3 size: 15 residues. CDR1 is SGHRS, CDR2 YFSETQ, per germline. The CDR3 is CASSLNRISTDTQYF. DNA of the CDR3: TGCGCCAGCAGCTTGAATCGGATAAGCACAGATACGCAGTATTTT.

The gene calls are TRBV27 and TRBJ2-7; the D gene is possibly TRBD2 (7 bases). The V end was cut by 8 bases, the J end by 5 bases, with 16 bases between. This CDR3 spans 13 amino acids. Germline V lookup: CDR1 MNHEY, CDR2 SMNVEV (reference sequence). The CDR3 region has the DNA TGTGCCAGCGGGGGGGGCGGGCTCAACGAGCAGTACTTC. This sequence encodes CASGGGGLNEQYF.

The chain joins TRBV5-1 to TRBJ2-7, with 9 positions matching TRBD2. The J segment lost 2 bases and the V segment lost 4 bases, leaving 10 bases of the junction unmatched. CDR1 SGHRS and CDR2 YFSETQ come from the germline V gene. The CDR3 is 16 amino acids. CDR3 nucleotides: TGCGCCAGCAGCGCCGCAGGCGGGAGGGATGCCTACGAGCAGTACTTC. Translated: CASSAAGGRDAYEQYF.

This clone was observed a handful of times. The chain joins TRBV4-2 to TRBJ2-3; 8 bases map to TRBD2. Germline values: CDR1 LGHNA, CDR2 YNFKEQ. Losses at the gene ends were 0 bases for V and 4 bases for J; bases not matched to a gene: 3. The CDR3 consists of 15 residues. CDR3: CASSQDRGGPDTQYF. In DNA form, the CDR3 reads TGTGCCAGCAGCCAAGATCGGGGGGGCCCAGATACGCAGTATTTT.

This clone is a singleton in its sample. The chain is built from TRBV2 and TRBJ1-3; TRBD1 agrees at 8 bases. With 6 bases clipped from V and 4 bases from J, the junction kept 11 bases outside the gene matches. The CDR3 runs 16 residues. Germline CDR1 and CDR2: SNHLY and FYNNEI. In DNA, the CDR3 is TGTGCCAGCAGCGACCCCCTGACAGGGGCGGGAAACACCATATATTTT. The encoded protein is CASSDPLTGAGNTIYF.

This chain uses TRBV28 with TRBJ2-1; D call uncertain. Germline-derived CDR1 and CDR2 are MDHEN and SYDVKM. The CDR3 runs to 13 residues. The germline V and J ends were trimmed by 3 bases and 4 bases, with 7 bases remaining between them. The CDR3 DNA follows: TGTGCCAGCAGTTTCGGTATTTACAATGAGCAGTTCTTC. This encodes CASSFGIYNEQFF.

The chain's CDR3 is CASSPRDTNNYGYTF. CDR3 sequence (DNA): TGTGCCAGCAGCCCCCGGGACACTAATAACTATGGCTACACCTTC. The chain joins TRBV7-9 to TRBJ1-2; possibly TRBD1 for D (6 bases). In germline, CDR1 is SEHNR, CDR2 FQNEAQ (reference sequence). The CDR3 extends over 15 amino acids. V shed 5 bases and J shed 1 base, with 14 bases lying between them.

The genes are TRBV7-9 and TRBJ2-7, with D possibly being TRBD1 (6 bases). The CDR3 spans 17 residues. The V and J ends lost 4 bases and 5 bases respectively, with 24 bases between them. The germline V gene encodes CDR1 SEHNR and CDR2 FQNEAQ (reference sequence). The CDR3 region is CASSSNRGQGSIDEQYF. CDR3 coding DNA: TGTGCCAGCAGCTCCAACCGGGGCCAGGGGAGCATTGACGAGCAGTACTTC.

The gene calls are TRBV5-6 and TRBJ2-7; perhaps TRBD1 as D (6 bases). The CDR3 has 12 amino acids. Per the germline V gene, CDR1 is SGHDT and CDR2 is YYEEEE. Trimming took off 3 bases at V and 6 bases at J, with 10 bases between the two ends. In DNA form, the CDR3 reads TGTGCCAGCAGCTCGGGACACCCCGAGCAGTACTTC. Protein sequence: CASSSGHPEQYF.